The 27 T cell receptor beta chains reported below all come from one sample, sequenced in a study of CD8+CD57+ T cells in acquired aplastic anemia. The patients chosen for sequencing had shown expansion of CD8+CD57+ cells (detected by flow cytometry). Profiling of TCR beta VDJ combinations and CDR3 sequences used genomic DNA as template. In TCRdb, the reads were re-called with MiXCR into one record per CDR3 protein. The data show approximately 470,000 distinct CDR3 sequences, around 30% seen once. The sequenced material came from sorted CD4+, CD8+, or CD8+CD57+ T cells (not recorded which) from PBMCs. The receptors were gathered from a human donor with aplastic anemia.

This clonotype turned up a few times. The gene calls are TRBV20-1 and TRBJ1-2, with D perhaps matching TRBD1 (5 bases). The CDR3 has 17 amino acids. V was pared by 0 bases and J by 0 bases, with 17 bases between. In germline, CDR1 is DFQATT, CDR2 SNEGSKA (reference sequence). Written as DNA, the CDR3 is TGCAGTGCTAGAGATCGTCTAGGGGCCACGTCTAACTATGGCTACACCTTC. It is translated as CSARDRLGATSNYGYTF.

A note on this clonotype: The junction and the germline gene differ at one end; a read error may be behind it. This chain joins TRBV25-1 and TRBJ1-1; D remains unclear. CDR1 MGHDK and CDR2 SYGVNS come from the germline V gene. The CDR3 is 14 residues long. CDR3 residues: CACSAMGPNTEAFF. CDR3 nucleotides: TGTGCCTGCAGTGCTATGGGTCCTAACACTGAAGCTTTCTTT.

The chain is built from TRBV15 and TRBJ1-4, with D unclear. V was trimmed by 0 bases and J by 3 bases, leaving 5 bases between them. The CDR3 runs 14 residues. Germline V gene sequence: CDR1 LNHNV, CDR2 YYDKDF (reference sequence). In nucleotides, the CDR3 is TGTGCCACCAGCAGAGATCTAGCTAATGAAAAACTGTTTTTT. Residues: CATSRDLANEKLFF. The full variable domain, completed using reference TRBV15 and TRBJ1-4, is DAMVIQNPRYQVTQFGKPVTLSCSQTLNHNVMYWYQQKSSQAPKLLFHYYDKDFNNEADTPDNFQSRRPNTSFCFLDIRSPGLGDTAMYLCATSRDLANEKLFFGSGTQLSVL.

V usage is TRBV27 and J usage is TRBJ1-6, with D possibly TRBD1 on 5 matching bases. From germline, CDR1 is MNHEY and CDR2 SMNVEV (reference sequence). V lost 7 bases and J 7 bases, leaving 23 bases between the germline ends. The CDR3 contains 17 residues. The CDR3 is CASTLIHSGNRNSPLHF. The CDR3 DNA is TGTGCCAGCACCCTCATACATTCAGGGAATCGGAATTCACCCCTCCACTTT.

This clonotype was seen ten or more times. This chain links TRBV9 with TRBJ2-3; D is uncertain. Between the trimmed V and J ends, which lost 0 bases and 6 bases, there was a span of 11 bases. CDR1 is SGDLS, CDR2 YYNGEE, per germline. The CDR3 has 14 residues. The CDR3: CASSVDRAVDTQYF. In DNA form, the CDR3 reads TGTGCCAGCAGCGTAGACCGAGCTGTGGATACGCAGTATTTT.

Many counts were recorded for this clonotype. This chain uses TRBV19 with TRBJ1-6; possible D gene TRBD1, 6 bases. Trimming cost V 3 bases and J 5 bases, with 11 bases left between them. This CDR3 has 15 amino acids. Germline V gene data show CDR1 as LNHDA and CDR2 as SQIVND (reference sequence). For the CDR3, the DNA is TGTGCCAGTAGTATCGGAGGGGGTAATAATTCACCCCTCCACTTT. Translation: CASSIGGGNNSPLHF.

This clonotype was detected a few times. The J gene is TRBJ2-5, the V gene TRBV2; 11 bases are a match to TRBD2. From germline, CDR1 is SNHLY and CDR2 FYNNEI. CDR3 size: 13 residues. V was clipped by 7 bases and J by 3 bases; unmatched bases: 1. The chain's CDR3 is CASILAGEETQYF. The CDR3 bases are TGTGCCAGCATACTAGCGGGGGAAGAGACCCAGTACTTC.

There are a few counts of this clonotype. This could be a read error, since a much larger clone is one nucleotide away. DNA for the CDR3: TGTGCCACCGGTGATTCGGGGGTCGGTCAAGAGACCCAGTACTTC. Its translation: CATGDSGVGQETQYF. V is TRBV24-1 and J is TRBJ2-5; D may be TRBD2 (6 bases). CDR1 KGHDR and CDR2 SFDVKD come from the germline V gene. This CDR3 contains 15 residues.

The chain couples TRBV2 to TRBJ2-7; 12 nucleotides line up with TRBD1. The CDR3 covers 15 residues. Germline V gene lookup returns CDR1 SNHLY and CDR2 FYNNEI. With V trimmed by 6 bases and J by 2 bases, 5 bases remained unmatched. The CDR3 loop is CASSSGTGGPYEQYF. CDR3 DNA sequence: TGTGCCAGCAGCTCCGGGACAGGGGGCCCCTACGAGCAGTACTTC. The whole variable domain, remainder taken from reference TRBV2 and TRBJ2-7, is EPEVTQTPSHQVTQMGQEVILRCVPISNHLYFYWYRQILGQKVEFLVSFYNNEISEKSEIFDDQFSVERPDGSNFTLKIRSTKLEDSAMYFCASSSGTGGPYEQYFGPGTRLTVT.

This clonotype was counted only a few times. The chain has TRBV5-1 and TRBJ1-1; 8 bases map to TRBD1. Germline V lookup: CDR1 SGHRS, CDR2 YFSETQ. The CDR3 is 16 amino acids. The ends lost 4 bases at V and 4 bases at J; junction bases unmatched: 12. CDR3 bases: TGCGCCAGCAGCACCGGACAGGGAGGCGTCGGCACTGAAGCTTTCTTT. It yields the protein CASSTGQGGVGTEAFF.

V and J are TRBV14 and TRBJ1-1; unclear D gene. CDR3 size: 16 residues. Per germline, CDR1 SGHDN and CDR2 FVKESK. V was clipped by 1 base and J by 1 base, with 13 bases between them. The CDR3 region has the DNA TGTGCCAGCAGCCAAGCTCTTGGACGGCGGAACACTGAAGCTTTCTTT. Its translation is CASSQALGRRNTEAFF.

This clonotype was observed a handful of times. This sequence joins TRBV12-3 or TRBV12-4 and TRBJ1-1; weak D call: TRBD1 (6 bases). The CDR3 consists of 14 residues. V lost 5 bases, J lost 0 bases, and 10 bases lay in between. The CDR3 bases are TGTGCCAGCAGTGCCACAGGGATGAACACTGAAGCTTTCTTT. Encoded protein: CASSATGMNTEAFF.

Comment on this clonotype: A read error may explain this, as a much larger clone is one base away. The V gene is TRBV19, the J gene TRBJ1-4; D is perhaps TRBD1 (5 bases). Trimming stripped 6 bases from V and 9 bases from J, with 20 bases between. The germline V gene has CDR1 LNHDA and CDR2 SQIVND (reference sequence). The CDR3 extends over 15 amino acids. The CDR3 loop reads CASSFPPGGTKKLFF. CDR3 nucleotides: TGTGCCAGTAGCTTTCCACCCGGCGGGACTAAAAAACTGTTTTTT.

Regarding this clonotype: A much larger clonotype is one base distant, so this may be a read error. The genes are TRBV5-1 and TRBJ2-7; D perhaps matches TRBD1 (6 bases). Germline V gene data show CDR1 as SGHRS and CDR2 as YFSETQ. CDR3 length: 13 residues. The CDR3 sequence: CAGSLTQGSEQYF. CDR3 DNA sequence: TGCGCCGGCAGCTTAACACAGGGATCCGAGCAGTACTTC.

This clonotype appeared once. The chain has TRBV10-3 and TRBJ2-7; 13 bases line up with TRBD2. This CDR3 is 15 amino acids long. V was pared by 4 bases and J by 3 bases, with 3 bases of the junction left unmatched. Germline V CDR1 and CDR2: ENHRY, SYGVKD. CDR3 DNA: TGTGCCATCAGTGGGACTAGCGGGAGTGGCTACGAGCAGTACTTC. This codes for CAISGTSGSGYEQYF.

This clonotype was seen repeatedly, ten times or more. The chain is built from TRBV2 and TRBJ1-1; 8 bases align to TRBD1. Germline trimming cut 5 bases from V and 7 bases from J; bases unmatched to any gene: 6. Germline V gives CDR1 SNHLY, CDR2 FYNNEI. The CDR3 covers 13 residues. DNA for the CDR3: TGTGCCAGCAGTCGGACAGGGACCAATGAAGCTTTCTTT. It encodes CASSRTGTNEAFF.

Of note for this clonotype: One end of the junction varies from germline; a read error may be responsible. The J gene is TRBJ2-7, the V gene TRBV5-8; D ambiguous. In germline, CDR1 is SGHTS, CDR2 YDEGEE. The CDR3 runs 12 residues. The CDR3: CANSYPPYEQYF. The CDR3 DNA reads TGTGCCAACAGCTACCCTCCCTACGAGCAGTACTTC.

This clonotype was counted only a few times. The chain is built from TRBV5-4 and TRBJ1-5, with unresolved D. Deletions cut 0 bases from V and 5 bases from J, with 24 bases between. The CDR3 is made up of 19 amino acids. Germline-derived CDR1 and CDR2 are SGHNT and YYREEE (reference sequence). CDR3 region: CASSLGIVAGGGRDQPQHF. CDR3 nucleotide sequence: TGTGCCAGCAGCTTGGGGATAGTAGCGGGCGGAGGGAGGGATCAGCCCCAGCATTTT.

The table lists this clonotype with many counts. V and J are TRBV7-6 and TRBJ1-3; D is possibly TRBD1 (5 bases). The germline CDR1 and CDR2 sequences are SGHVS and FNYEAQ. Trimming took off 0 bases at V and 2 bases at J, with 14 bases between the two ends. The CDR3 runs to 17 residues. CDR3 sequence: CASSLAVPGGTGNTIYF. Written as DNA, the CDR3 is TGTGCCAGCAGCTTAGCGGTCCCCGGGGGAACTGGAAACACCATATATTTT.

There are many counts of this clonotype. The genes are TRBV7-9 and TRBJ2-7; D is unresolved. CDR3 length equals 12 residues. V lost 4 bases and J lost 4, with 8 bases in between. Germline CDR1 and CDR2: SEHNR and FQNEAQ (reference sequence). The CDR3 reads CASSSRLYEQYF. The CDR3 DNA reads as TGTGCCAGCAGCTCCCGATTATACGAGCAGTACTTC.

This clonotype was recorded once. The chain combines TRBV9 with TRBJ1-6; no clear D gene. This CDR3 has 13 amino acids. Germline CDR1 and CDR2: SGDLS and YYNGEE. V lost 0 bases to trimming and J lost 12 bases, with 10 bases between them. CDR3 amino acids: CASSVGPYQPLHF. In DNA form, the CDR3 reads TGTGCCAGCAGCGTAGGCCCCTATCAACCCCTCCACTTT.

This clonotype was counted ten times or more. The J gene is TRBJ2-1, the V gene TRBV2; 8 bases match TRBD1. Per the germline V gene, CDR1 is SNHLY and CDR2 is FYNNEI. J was trimmed by 7 bases and V by 5 bases; bases with no gene match: 7. The CDR3 spans 14 residues. CDR3 in DNA: TGTGCCAGCAGTCTGGACAGGGAAGAAAATGAGCAGTTCTTC. This sequence encodes CASSLDREENEQFF. Supplemented by reference TRBV2 and TRBJ2-1, the full variable domain reads EPEVTQTPSHQVTQMGQEVILRCVPISNHLYFYWYRQILGQKVEFLVSFYNNEISEKSEIFDDQFSVERPDGSNFTLKIRSTKLEDSAMYFCASSLDREENEQFFGPGTRLTVL.

The rearrangement links TRBV12-3 or TRBV12-4 to TRBJ2-2, with 8 bases aligning to TRBD2. This CDR3 has 15 residues. V was pared by 1 base and J by 5 bases, with 3 bases of the junction left unmatched. The chain's CDR3 is CASSLGTSSTGELFF. The CDR3 DNA follows: TGTGCCAGCAGTTTAGGGACTAGCTCTACCGGGGAGCTGTTTTTT.

The genes are TRBV15 and TRBJ2-3, with D possibly being TRBD2 (6 bases). Germline CDR1 is LNHNV and CDR2 is YYDKDF (reference sequence). This CDR3 is 15 amino acids long. Trimming took off 0 bases at V and 1 base at J, with 8 bases between the two ends. The CDR3 bases are TGTGCCACCAGCAGAGAATGGGGGGGCACAGATACGCAGTATTTT. Translation gives CATSREWGGTDTQYF.

Here the CDR3 DNA reads TGTGCCAGCAGCTTCAAACGGCGGGGGGGACAAGATACGCAGTATTTT. Amino acids: CASSFKRRGGQDTQYF. The V call is TRBV11-2, the J call TRBJ2-3, with 9 nucleotides matching TRBD2. The germline V gene encodes CDR1 SGHAT and CDR2 FQNNGV. This CDR3 spans 16 amino acids. V lost 3 bases and J lost 5; bases outside the gene matches: 9.

This clonotype was counted many times. The chain is built from TRBV19 and TRBJ1-5, with a possible D match to TRBD1 (6 bases). The CDR3 loop spans 14 amino acids. V was clipped by 7 bases and J by 6 bases, with 16 bases between them. CDR1 LNHDA and CDR2 SQIVND come from the germline V gene (reference sequence). The CDR3 loop is CASTSLGGGQPQHF. Written as DNA, the CDR3 is TGTGCCAGTACTTCCTTGGGGGGCGGTCAGCCCCAGCATTTT.

This clonotype occurred a few times. The gene calls are TRBV6-1 and TRBJ2-7; a weak D match, TRBD1 (6 bases). Trimming took off 2 bases at V and 3 bases at J, with 8 bases between the two ends. The CDR3 spans 13 residues. Germline CDR1 is MNHNS and CDR2 is SASEGT. This CDR3 is CASSENRDYEQYF. Here the CDR3 DNA reads TGTGCCAGCAGTGAAAACAGGGACTACGAGCAGTACTTC.